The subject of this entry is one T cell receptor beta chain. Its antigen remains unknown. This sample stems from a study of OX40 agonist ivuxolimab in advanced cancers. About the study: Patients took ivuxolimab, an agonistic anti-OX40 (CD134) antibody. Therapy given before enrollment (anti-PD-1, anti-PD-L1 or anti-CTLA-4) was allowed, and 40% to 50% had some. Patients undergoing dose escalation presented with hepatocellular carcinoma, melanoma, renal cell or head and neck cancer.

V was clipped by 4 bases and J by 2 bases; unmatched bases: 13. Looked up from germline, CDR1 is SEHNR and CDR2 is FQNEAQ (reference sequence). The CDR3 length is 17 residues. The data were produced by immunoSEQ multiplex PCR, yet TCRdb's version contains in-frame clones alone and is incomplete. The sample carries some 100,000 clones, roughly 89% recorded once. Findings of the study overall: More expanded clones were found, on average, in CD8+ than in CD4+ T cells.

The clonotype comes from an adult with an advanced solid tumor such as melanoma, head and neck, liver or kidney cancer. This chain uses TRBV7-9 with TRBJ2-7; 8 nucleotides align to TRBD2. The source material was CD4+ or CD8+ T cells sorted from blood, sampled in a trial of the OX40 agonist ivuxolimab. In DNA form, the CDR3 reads TGTGCCAGCAGCTCCGGGGGGGGCCGATCCTCACCCTACGAGCAGTACTTC. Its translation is CASSSGGGRSSPYEQYF.